These 2 T cell receptor beta chains share one sample of origin, sequenced in a study of beta chain features in type 1 diabetes. Expressed TCRB transcripts were sequenced after all isolated RNA was converted to cDNA. Using immunoSEQ multiplex PCR, the repertoire was profiled, and TCRdb retains in-frame clones only, with some absent. Of around 300,000 clones detected, about 10% appear once; the ten largest clones hold about 0.014%. Specimen: naive CD4+ T cells from blood. The source is a woman younger than 45 in good health.

This clone was seen only a few times. The chain employs TRBV29-1 and TRBJ2-7; 8 positions match TRBD1. CDR1 is SQVTM, CDR2 ANQGSEA, per germline. The CDR3 spans 14 residues. J gave up 2 bases and V 5 bases, and 8 bases lay outside the gene matches. CDR3 region: CSVSRDRRAYEQYF. CDR3 nucleotides: TGCAGCGTTTCCCGGGACAGGAGGGCCTACGAGCAGTACTTC.

This clone was seen a few times. The V call is TRBV9, the J call TRBJ2-1; D possibly corresponds to TRBD2 (6 bases). Deletions cut 0 bases from V and 4 bases from J, with 17 bases between. The CDR3 is made up of 17 amino acids. Germline CDR1 and CDR2: SGDLS and YYNGEE. The CDR3 loop is CASSVAPNSGGYNEQFF. The CDR3 region has the DNA TGTGCCAGCAGCGTAGCTCCAAATAGCGGAGGGTACAATGAGCAGTTCTTC.